The 12 T cell receptor beta chains listed next were all sequenced from one sample in a study of blood T cells in healthy people across ages. Alongside a J-beta primer mix, a sample-barcoded 5' primer served in a second PCR lasting roughly 7 to 11 cycles. TCRdb reprocessed the 5' RACE reads via MiXCR and lists one record per CDR3 protein. In the table there are around 1.5 million distinct CDR3 sequences, approximately 59% of which are singletons. What was sequenced was blood. The receptors were gathered from a man aged 18 to 29 in good health.

The DNA of the CDR3 is TGTGCCAGCAGCTACCCAACCGACAACTCCGAGAATCTTGAGACCCAGTACTTC. Protein sequence: CASSYPTDNSENLETQYF. V gene TRBV7-8 combines with J gene TRBJ2-5; D is unresolved. CDR3 length: 18 residues. Germline CDR1 SGHVS, CDR2 FQNEAQ. Trimming stripped 4 bases from V and 5 bases from J, with 26 bases between. Filled out from reference TRBV7-8 and TRBJ2-5, the complete variable domain reads GAGVSQSPRYKVAKRGQDVALRCDPISGHVSLFWYQQALGQGPEFLTYFQNEAQLDKSGLPSDRFFAERPEGSVSTLKIQRTQQEDSAVYLCASSYPTDNSENLETQYFGPGTRLLVL.

The gene calls are TRBV6-1 and TRBJ1-5; 8 bases fit TRBD1. V shed 6 bases and J 7 bases; nucleotides not matched to a gene: 14. The CDR3 is 16 amino acids. Germline V gene data show CDR1 as MNHNS and CDR2 as SASEGT. For the CDR3, the DNA is TGTGCCAGCAGGAGGAATGTTGACAGGGGAGGCCAGCCCCAGCATTTT. It translates to CASRRNVDRGGQPQHF.

This clonotype was found once. This chain joins TRBV5-1 and TRBJ1-1; TRBD1 matches 11 bases. With 3 bases clipped from V and 8 bases from J, the junction kept 6 bases outside the gene matches. The CDR3 is 14 amino acids. CDR1 is SGHRS, CDR2 YFSETQ, per germline. This CDR3 reads CASSWTGGFGEAFF. Written as DNA, the CDR3 is TGCGCCAGCAGCTGGACAGGGGGCTTCGGCGAAGCTTTCTTT.

This sequence joins TRBV20-1 and TRBJ1-1; the D is unclear. The ends were cut back, 7 bases at V and 2 bases at J, with 14 bases in the middle. The CDR3 consists of 13 residues. Germline-derived CDR1 and CDR2 are DFQATT and SNEGSKA (reference sequence). CDR3 in DNA: TGCAGTGATAAGCCCCCAGGAAACACTGAAGCTTTCTTT. Its protein product is CSDKPPGNTEAFF.

The chain carries TRBV29-1 and TRBJ2-6, with 8 bases fitting TRBD2. Germline lookup yields CDR1 SQVTM and CDR2 ANQGSEA. This CDR3 region has 15 residues. V was clipped by 7 bases and J by 0 bases; unmatched bases: 5. Here the CDR3 DNA reads TGCAGCGCTGTAGCGGGGAGCTCTGGGGCCAACGTCCTGACTTTC. This encodes CSAVAGSSGANVLTF.

This clonotype was seen a handful of times. The rearrangement links TRBV4-3 to TRBJ2-3, with 8 bases fitting TRBD1. Germline loops: CDR1 LGHNA, CDR2 YSLEER. CDR3 length: 18 residues. J was trimmed by 1 base and V by 0 bases; bases with no gene match: 9. CDR3 coding DNA: TGCGCCAGCAGCCAAGATCGGGGACAGGTTTACGGCACAGATACGCAGTATTTT. Encoded protein: CASSQDRGQVYGTDTQYF.

This chain links TRBV9 with TRBJ1-4; D gene ambiguous. Germline V CDR1 and CDR2: SGDLS, YYNGEE. The germline V and J ends were trimmed by 1 base and 0 bases, with 10 bases remaining between them. The length of the CDR3 is 16 residues. The CDR3 DNA reads TGTGCCAGCAGCGTAACCAGCGCTGCAACTAATGAAAAACTGTTTTTT. Translation: CASSVTSAATNEKLFF.

This clonotype was seen a handful of times. The V call is TRBV5-1, the J call TRBJ2-7; 7 positions match TRBD1. The CDR3 covers 14 residues. Trimming took 4 bases from V and 3 from J; bases not matched to a gene: 7. From germline, CDR1 is SGHRS and CDR2 YFSETQ. The CDR3 nucleotides read TGCGCCAGCAGCACCGGACAGGCAAACTACGAGCAGTACTTC. Translating it yields CASSTGQANYEQYF.

The chain employs TRBV4-1 and TRBJ2-3; maybe TRBD2 (6 bases). Trimming took off 0 bases at V and 1 base at J, with 14 bases between the two ends. Germline CDR1 MGHRA, CDR2 YSYEKL. This CDR3 region has 17 residues. CDR3 protein: CASSQDKSRGGTDTQYF. CDR3 coding DNA: TGCGCCAGCAGCCAAGACAAGTCGCGCGGGGGCACAGATACGCAGTATTTT.

About this clonotype: At one of its ends the junction is not consistent with the germline gene, which may arise from a read error. The rearrangement joins TRBV12-3 or TRBV12-4 to TRBJ2-3; 11 bases align to TRBD2. CDR3 length: 17 amino acids. CDR3 in amino acids: CASSETSGAFSTDMQYF. In DNA form, the CDR3 reads TGTGCCAGCAGCGAGACTAGCGGGGCCTTTAGCACAGATATGCAGTATTTT.

This chain links TRBV28 with TRBJ2-7; D is perhaps TRBD1 or TRBD2 (5 bases each). The J call may be faulty, since TRBJ2-4 better matches the DNA end. Per the germline V gene, CDR1 is MDHEN and CDR2 is SYDVKM. This CDR3 spans 13 amino acids. CDR3 bases: TGTGCCAGCAGTTTCCGGGGCATGGACATTCAGTACTTC. It specifies CASSFRGMDIQYF.

In its sample, this clonotype was seen a few times. The rearrangement uses TRBV6-5 and TRBJ2-3; D is unresolved. Trimming took 2 bases from V and 2 from J, leaving 14 bases between them. Germline loops: CDR1 MNHEY, CDR2 SVGAGI. The CDR3 is made up of 16 amino acids. The CDR3 loop is CASSYHKLHSTDTQYF. Here the CDR3 DNA reads TGTGCCAGCAGTTACCATAAGCTTCACTCCACAGATACGCAGTATTTT.